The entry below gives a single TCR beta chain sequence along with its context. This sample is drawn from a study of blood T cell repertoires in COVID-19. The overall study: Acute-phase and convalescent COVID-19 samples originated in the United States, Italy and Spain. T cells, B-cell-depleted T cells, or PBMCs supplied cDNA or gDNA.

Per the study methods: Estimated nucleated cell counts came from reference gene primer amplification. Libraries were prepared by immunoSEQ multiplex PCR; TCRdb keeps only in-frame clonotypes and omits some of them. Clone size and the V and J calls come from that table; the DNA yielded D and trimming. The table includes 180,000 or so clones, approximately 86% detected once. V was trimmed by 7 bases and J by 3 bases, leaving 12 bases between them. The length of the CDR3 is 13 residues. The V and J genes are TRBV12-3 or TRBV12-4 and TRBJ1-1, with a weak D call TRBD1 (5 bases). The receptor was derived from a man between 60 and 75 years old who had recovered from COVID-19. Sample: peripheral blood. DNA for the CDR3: TGTGCCAGCAAGTTGGGGGGGGACACTGAAGCTTTCTTT. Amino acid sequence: CASKLGGDTEAFF.